The T cell receptor (beta chain) described here comes from a study of cytomegalovirus exposure and HLA in healthy donors. PCR used 60 Vbeta primers and 13 Jbeta primers. Here immunoSEQ multiplex PCR was the method, and the copy in TCRdb shows in-frame clones only, minus some. The top ten clones hold under 4.5% of a sample with 95,000 to 110,000 clones, 60% to 80% of them seen once. Whole-study results and caveats: Per a later analysis, roughly 17,000 TCR beta sequences showed association with HLA alleles at 0.05 false discovery rate. The authors later linked a missense DCLRE1C variant to TCR beta V- and J-gene trimming. Across HLA loci, a later analysis found differing TCR association rates, with DRB1 most and HLA-C fewest.

Turning to this clone: As yet, its antigen is unknown.

Germline CDR1 SGDLS, CDR2 YYNGEE. With 3 bases clipped from V and 5 bases from J, the junction kept 13 bases outside the gene matches. This CDR3 contains 17 residues. The TCR sequence derives from a man in his fifties in good health and CMV-seropositive. Sequencing was done on a sample of PBMCs. The chain employs TRBV9 and TRBJ2-3; 9 nucleotides align to TRBD1. CDR3 loop: CASSAGPPDRGRDTQYF. DNA for the CDR3: TGTGCCAGCAGCGCAGGACCCCCGGACAGGGGAAGAGATACGCAGTATTTT.